This is a list of T cell receptor beta chains from one sample in a study of blood T cell repertoires in COVID-19. Sequenced by immunoSEQ multiplex PCR; TCRdb stores in-frame clones only, minus some. The sample includes approximately 120,000 clones, about 70% of them seen just once. The source material was peripheral blood. These receptor sequences come from a man aged 60-69 years with acute or convalescent COVID-19. CDR3s include the opening cysteine and the closing phenylalanine or tryptophan. D genes are given only for firm matches. Rows may omit the clone size; those that give it use once, few, many or a size class.

TGTGCCGCTGAGGCTCCCCAGAACACTGAAGCTTTCTTT	CAAEAPQNTEAFF	NA	NA	TRBV28	TRBJ1-1
TGCGCCAGCAGCTGGGGACTAGCGAATGAGCAGTTCTTC	CASSWGLANEQFF	NA	TRBD2	TRBV5-1	TRBJ2-1
TGTGCCAGCAGCCAACTTACAGGGAACAACTATGGCTACACCTTC	CASSQLTGNNYGYTF	NA	NA	TRBV14	TRBJ1-2
TGTGCCAGCAGGTCCGGGACAGGGGTAATCTCTAATAAACGAGAAGCTTTCTTT	CASRSGTGVISNKREAFF	few	TRBD1	TRBV7-2	TRBJ1-1
TGTGCCAGCAGAGGTCTGACAGAACATTATGGCTACACCTTC	CASRGLTEHYGYTF	NA	NA	TRBV7-2	TRBJ1-2
TGTGCCAGCAGGGGGACAGGGGGAGATTCACCCCTCCACTTT	CASRGTGGDSPLHF	NA	TRBD1	TRBV6-5	TRBJ1-6
TGTGCCAGCAGCGGCGCGGGGCGGGGGGTTTCCTACGAGCAGTACTTC	CASSGAGRGVSYEQYF	NA	TRBD2	TRBV11-2	TRBJ2-7
TGTGCCAGCACGGTGACTGGCTCGAACTATGGCTACACCTTC	CASTVTGSNYGYTF	NA	NA	TRBV2	TRBJ1-2
TGTGCCAGCAGCTTGGTGCAGGCGAACGAGCAGTACTTC	CASSLVQANEQYF	NA	NA	TRBV5-6	TRBJ2-7
TGTGCCAGCAGCCACAGCACAGAGATTGGCTACACCTTC	CASSHSTEIGYTF	NA	NA	TRBV3-1/TRBV3-2	TRBJ1-2
TGTGCCAGCAGCCCTTTGGTAGGGACTGGCTCCTACAATGAGCAGTTCTTC	CASSPLVGTGSYNEQFF	NA	NA	TRBV7-9	TRBJ2-1
TGTGCCAGCAGCGTAACGACAGGGGCCGGCGAGCAGTACTTC	CASSVTTGAGEQYF	NA	TRBD1	TRBV9	TRBJ2-7
TGTGCCAGCAGCTGGTATAGCGCAAGGAGCTCCTACAATGAGCAGTTCTTC	CASSWYSARSSYNEQFF	NA	NA	TRBV7-3	TRBJ2-1
TGTGCCAGCAGCCAAGAGATGGCAGTCCTCGGGGGCTACACCTTC	CASSQEMAVLGGYTF	NA	NA	TRBV14	TRBJ1-2
TGTGCCACCAGCGGGGTTTCAGCGGAACTTAGCTCCTACAATGAGCAGTTCTTC	CATSGVSAELSSYNEQFF	NA	TRBD2	TRBV10-3	TRBJ2-1
TGTGCCAGCAGCCAATGGCGGGAACATGGCTACACCTTC	CASSQWREHGYTF	few	NA	TRBV16	TRBJ1-2
TGTGCCGGACAGGGGGCCCCGAACACTGAAGCTTTCTTT	CAGQGAPNTEAFF	few	TRBD1	TRBV7-9	TRBJ1-1
TGTGCCAGCAGTGACTCGACTAGCGGGAGCACAGATACGCAGTATTTT	CASSDSTSGSTDTQYF	NA	TRBD2	TRBV6-4	TRBJ2-3
TGTGCCTGGAGTGCAGAAAGACAGGGGGCGATTGAAGCTTTCTTT	CAWSAERQGAIEAFF	NA	TRBD1	TRBV30	TRBJ1-1
TGTGCCAGCAGCCAGAAGGAGTCGGTAAACTACGAGCAGTACTTC	CASSQKESVNYEQYF	NA	NA	TRBV2	TRBJ2-7
TGTGCCAGCAGTCCCCGACAGGGGCTGTCTAATGGCTACACCTTC	CASSPRQGLSNGYTF	NA	TRBD1	TRBV27	TRBJ1-2
TGTGCCAGCTCACCAATTCCTCCTGGGCAGGCCGTAGACTATGGCTACACCTTC	CASSPIPPGQAVDYGYTF	once	NA	TRBV18	TRBJ1-2
TGTGCCAGCAGTCACAGGGGAGCCAACCAAGAGACCCAGTACTTC	CASSHRGANQETQYF	NA	TRBD1	TRBV6-5	TRBJ2-5
TGCGCCAGCTCGTTATCGGGGGAAGGGGAGCTGTTTTTT	CASSLSGEGELFF	NA	NA	TRBV5-1	TRBJ2-2
TGCGCCAGCAGCTTAGGGGTAAACGTCTTCGATGAGCAGTTCTTC	CASSLGVNVFDEQFF	NA	NA	TRBV5-1	TRBJ2-1
TGTGCCACGGTGGGGGGGGGCGCAACCAACGAGCAGTACTTC	CATVGGGATNEQYF	NA	NA	TRBV10-3	TRBJ2-7
TGTGCCAGCAGCCTTTGGGCAGTCACTGAAGCTTTCTTT	CASSLWAVTEAFF	NA	NA	TRBV11-2	TRBJ1-1
TGTGCCAGCTCGCCCAGACAGGGGGAGGGTGAAGCTTTCTTT	CASSPRQGEGEAFF	once	TRBD1	TRBV18	TRBJ1-1
TGTGCCAGCAGTACAGGGCTCACTGAAGCTTTCTTT	CASSTGLTEAFF	NA	NA	TRBV7-6	TRBJ1-1
TGTGCCAGCAGTACTGGCGGGAGGACGAACACTGAAGCTTTCTTT	CASSTGGRTNTEAFF	NA	NA	TRBV6-5	TRBJ1-1
TGTGCCAGCAGCTTCAGGGGAATTGATGGCTACACCTTC	CASSFRGIDGYTF	NA	NA	TRBV5-6	TRBJ1-2
TGTGCCAGCAGCCCGGGTGCCGGGGAGCTGTTTTTT	CASSPGAGELFF	few	NA	TRBV7-3	TRBJ2-2
TGTGCCAGTAGTATGGCCAGGGGGAACACTGAAGCTTTCTTT	CASSMARGNTEAFF	NA	NA	TRBV19	TRBJ1-1
TGTGCCAGCAGTGGCCCCAGGACTAGCGGGGGGTCCGGAACCTACAATGAGCAGTTCTTC	CASSGPRTSGGSGTYNEQFF	NA	TRBD2	TRBV2	TRBJ2-1
TGTGCCAGCAGCAAGGTCTCGGGTCGCGACGAGCAGTACTTC	CASSKVSGRDEQYF	few	NA	TRBV5-6	TRBJ2-7
TGTGCCAGCGCCGGCGGCCAGGGGGCAACAGATACGCAGTATTTT	CASAGGQGATDTQYF	NA	TRBD1	TRBV2	TRBJ2-3
TGTGCCAGTAGTATAGTATGGGACAGGGTATCTATCTATGGCTACACCTTC	CASSIVWDRVSIYGYTF	NA	TRBD1	TRBV19	TRBJ1-2
TGTGCCAGCAGCGACAGGGTCTATGGCTACACCTTC	CASSDRVYGYTF	few	TRBD1	TRBV12-3/TRBV12-4	TRBJ1-2
TGTGCCAGCAGAACCCAGATGAACACTGAAGCTTTCTTT	CASRTQMNTEAFF	NA	NA	TRBV11-2	TRBJ1-1
TGTGCCAGCAGCGGCGGCGGGAGCTCCGATGAGCAGTTCTTC	CASSGGGSSDEQFF	NA	TRBD2	TRBV9	TRBJ2-1
TGTGCCAGCTCACTTAACTCTGGGGCCAACGTCCTGACTTTC	CASSLNSGANVLTF	NA	NA	TRBV18	TRBJ2-6
TGTGCCAGCAGGGCAGGGGATAGCTCTGGGGCCAACGTCCTGACTTTC	CASRAGDSSGANVLTF	NA	NA	TRBV27	TRBJ2-6